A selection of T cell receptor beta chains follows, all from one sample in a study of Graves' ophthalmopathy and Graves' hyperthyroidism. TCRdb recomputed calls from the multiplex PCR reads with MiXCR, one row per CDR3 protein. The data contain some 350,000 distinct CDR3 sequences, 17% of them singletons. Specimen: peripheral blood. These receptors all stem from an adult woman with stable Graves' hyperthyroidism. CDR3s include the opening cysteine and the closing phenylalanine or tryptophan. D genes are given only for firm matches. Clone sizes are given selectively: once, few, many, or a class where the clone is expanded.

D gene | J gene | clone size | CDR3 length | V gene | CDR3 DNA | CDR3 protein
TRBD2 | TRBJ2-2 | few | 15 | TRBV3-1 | TGTGCCAGCAGCCAAGGGAGCGGGGGGTTCGGGGAGCTGTTTTTT | CASSQGSGGFGELFF
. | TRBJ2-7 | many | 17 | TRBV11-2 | TGTGCCAGCAGCCGAGGCGACCGACAGGTTGGGTGGGGCGAGCAGTACTTC | CASSRGDRQVGWGEQYF
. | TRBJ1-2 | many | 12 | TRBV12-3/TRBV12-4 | TGTGCCAGCAGTCGTAACACCTATGGCTACACCTTC | CASSRNTYGYTF
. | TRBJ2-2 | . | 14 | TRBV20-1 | TGCAGTGCTAGTAGCGTCGCGAACACCGGGGAGCTGTTTTTT | CSASSVANTGELFF
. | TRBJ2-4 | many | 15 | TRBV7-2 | TGTGCCAGCAGTTCCTCGGGGAATACCAAAAACATTCAGTACTTC | CASSSSGNTKNIQYF
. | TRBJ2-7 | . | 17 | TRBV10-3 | TGTGCCATCAGTGAATTTAGGGAACAGAGCCTCAGATACGAGCAGTACTTC | CAISEFREQSLRYEQYF
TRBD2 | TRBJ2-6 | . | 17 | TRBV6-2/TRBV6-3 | TGTGCCAGCAGTGTACTAGCGGGTCTCTCTGGGGCCAACGTCCTGACTTTC | CASSVLAGLSGANVLTF
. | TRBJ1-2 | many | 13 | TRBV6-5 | TGTGCCAGCAGTTACGGAGGTGACTATGGCTACACCTTC | CASSYGGDYGYTF
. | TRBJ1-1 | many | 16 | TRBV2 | TGTGCCAGCAGTGAAGCCCGGCCCGGGGGGAACACTGAAGCTTTCTTT | CASSEARPGGNTEAFF
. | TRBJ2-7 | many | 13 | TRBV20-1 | TGCAGTGCTAGAGATCTTGGGGCCTACGGGCAGTACTTC | CSARDLGAYGQYF
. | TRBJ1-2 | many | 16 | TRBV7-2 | TGTGCCAGCAGCTTAGGGCCGGACAGCCTGAACTATGGCTACACCTTC | CASSLGPDSLNYGYTF
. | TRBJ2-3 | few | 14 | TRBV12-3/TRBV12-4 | TGTGCCAGCAGCCAAAGGAGAGGGTCAGATACGCAGTATTTT | CASSQRRGSDTQYF
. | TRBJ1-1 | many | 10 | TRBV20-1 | TGCAGTGCTAGAGACCCCCAGGACGTCTTT | CSARDPQDVF
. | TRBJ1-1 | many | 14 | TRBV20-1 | TGCAGTGCTTCAAAGGGACCGTTGAACACTGAAGCTTTCTTT | CSASKGPLNTEAFF
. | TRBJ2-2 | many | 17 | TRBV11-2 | TGTGCCAGCAGCTTAGAAAGCCCGGGCTACAACACCGGGGAGCTGTTTTTT | CASSLESPGYNTGELFF
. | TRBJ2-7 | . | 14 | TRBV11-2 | TGTGCCAGCAGCTTCGGACAATTCTCCTACGAGCAGTACTTC | CASSFGQFSYEQYF
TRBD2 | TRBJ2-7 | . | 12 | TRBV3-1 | TGTGCCAGCTATGGCGGGAGACACGAGCAGTACTTC | CASYGGRHEQYF
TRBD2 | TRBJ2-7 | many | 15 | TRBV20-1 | TGCAGTGCCCAACGCGGGACTAGCGGGACCTACGAGCAGTACTTC | CSAQRGTSGTYEQYF
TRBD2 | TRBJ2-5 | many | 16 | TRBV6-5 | TGTGCCAGCAGTTACCCTCAGCGGGACCCGGCAGAGACCCAGTACTTC | CASSYPQRDPAETQYF
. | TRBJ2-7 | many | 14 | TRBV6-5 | TGTGCCAGCAGTTCGGTCAGTAACTCCTACGAGCAGTACTTC | CASSSVSNSYEQYF
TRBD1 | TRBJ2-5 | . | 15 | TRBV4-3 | TGCGCCAGCAGCCAAGCCCGGACAGGGTGGGAGACCCAGTACTTC | CASSQARTGWETQYF
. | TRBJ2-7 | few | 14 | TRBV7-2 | TGTGCCAGCGGACCCGTGGGTGGGGACTACGAGCAGTACTTC | CASGPVGGDYEQYF
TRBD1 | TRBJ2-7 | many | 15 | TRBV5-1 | TGCGCCAGCACTACCGGGGGACAGGGGCGCTCGGAGCAGTACTTC | CASTTGGQGRSEQYF
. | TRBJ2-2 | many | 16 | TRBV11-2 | TGTGCCAGCAGCCCCGGAGGAAGCAGAAAGACCGGGGAGCTGTTTTTT | CASSPGGSRKTGELFF
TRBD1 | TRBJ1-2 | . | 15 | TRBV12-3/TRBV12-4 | TGTGCCAGCAGTTCAGTCGGGACAGCTAACTATGGCTACACCTTC | CASSSVGTANYGYTF
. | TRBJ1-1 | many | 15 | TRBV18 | TGTGCCAGCCTACCTGTCGCTGCTCCCAGGAGGGAAGCTTTCTTT | CASLPVAAPRREAFF
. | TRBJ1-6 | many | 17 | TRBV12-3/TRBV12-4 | TGTGCCAGCAGTTGGGACTTCCTGAGCTCCTATAATTCACCCCTCCACTTT | CASSWDFLSSYNSPLHF
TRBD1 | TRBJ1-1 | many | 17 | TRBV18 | TGTGCCAGCTCACCACGCGAAGGGGGCAGGAGGAACACTGAAGCTTTCTTT | CASSPREGGRRNTEAFF
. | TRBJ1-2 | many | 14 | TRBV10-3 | TGTGCCATCAGCCCCGGGACAAATAGCTTTGGCTACACCTTC | CAISPGTNSFGYTF
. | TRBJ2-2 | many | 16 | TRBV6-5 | TGTGCCAGCATACGGGATCCCCTGGGCAACACCGGGGAGCTGTTTTTT | CASIRDPLGNTGELFF
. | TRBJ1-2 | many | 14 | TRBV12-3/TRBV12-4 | TGTGCCAGCAGTCCACCCGCCAGAAACTATGGCTACACCTTC | CASSPPARNYGYTF
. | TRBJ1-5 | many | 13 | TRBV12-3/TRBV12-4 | TGTGCCAGCAAATTTAATGGCAATCAGCCCCAGCATTTT | CASKFNGNQPQHF
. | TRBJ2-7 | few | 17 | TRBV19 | TGTGCCAGTAGTATAGTCGGGGCTGGGGATTTCTCCTACGAGCAGTACTTC | CASSIVGAGDFSYEQYF
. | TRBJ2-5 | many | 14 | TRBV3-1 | TGTGCCAGCAGCCAAGGAGGAGGGCTGGAGACCCAGTACTTC | CASSQGGGLETQYF
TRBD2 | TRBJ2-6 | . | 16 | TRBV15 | TGTGCCACCGGGTCGGGGGGGACAACTGGGGCCAACGTCCTGACTTTC | CATGSGGTTGANVLTF
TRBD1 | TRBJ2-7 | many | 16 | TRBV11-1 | TGTGCCAGCAGCTCCCAGGCGGGACAGGGGGATCTTGAGCAGTACTTC | CASSSQAGQGDLEQYF
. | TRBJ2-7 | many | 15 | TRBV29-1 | TGCAGCGTTGATATGGGGGCACGGGGGGTGGACGAGCAGTACTTC | CSVDMGARGVDEQYF
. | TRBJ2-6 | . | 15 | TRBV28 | TGTGCCAGCAGCCACAGGGATGCAGGGGCCAACGTCCTGACTTTC | CASSHRDAGANVLTF
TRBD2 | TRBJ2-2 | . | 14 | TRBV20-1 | TGCAGTGCTAGAGACCGGGGGGTGACCGGGGAGCTGTTTTTT | CSARDRGVTGELFF
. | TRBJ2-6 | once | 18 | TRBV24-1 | TGTTCCACCAGTGACGCCGGGACATGCTTCTCTGGGGCCAACGTCCTGACTTTC | CSTSDAGTCFSGANVLTF
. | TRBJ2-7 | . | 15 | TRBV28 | TGTGCCAGCAGTTTAAACTGGGGGCGAACCTACGAGCAGTACTTC | CASSLNWGRTYEQYF
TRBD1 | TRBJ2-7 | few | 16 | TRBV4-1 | TGCGCCAGCAGCCAAGATACCGGGACAGGGGGCGCCGAGCAGTACTTC | CASSQDTGTGGAEQYF
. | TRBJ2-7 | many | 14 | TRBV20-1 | TGCAGTGCTACCGGGGGTTCTGGGGGCTACGAGCAGTACTTC | CSATGGSGGYEQYF
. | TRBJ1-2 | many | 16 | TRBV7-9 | TGTGCCAGCAGCTCTAGGACACACTCGGCTAACTATGGCTACACCTTC | CASSSRTHSANYGYTF
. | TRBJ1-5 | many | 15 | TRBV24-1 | TGTGCCACCAGTGATCGGGGGGGCGGTGAACAGCCCCAGCATTTT | CATSDRGGGEQPQHF
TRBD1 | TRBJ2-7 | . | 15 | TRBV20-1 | TGCAGTGCTAGGGCGCTGGACAGGGTAGTTGGCGAGCAGTACTTC | CSARALDRVVGEQYF
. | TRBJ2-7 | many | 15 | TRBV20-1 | TGCAGTGCTATGACTTACAGTCGGGTACCATACGAGCAGTACTTC | CSAMTYSRVPYEQYF
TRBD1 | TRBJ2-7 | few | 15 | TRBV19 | TGTGCCAGTAGCAAACAGGGGGCCGTGGACTACGAGCAGTACTTC | CASSKQGAVDYEQYF
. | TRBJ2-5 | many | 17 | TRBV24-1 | TGTGCCACCAGTGATTTCGGTGGGAGCCTTGAACAAGAGACCCAGTACTTC | CATSDFGGSLEQETQYF
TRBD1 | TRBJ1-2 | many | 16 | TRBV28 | TGTGCCAGCAGTTTACAACAGGGGGTCTCCTACTATGGCTACACCTTC | CASSLQQGVSYYGYTF
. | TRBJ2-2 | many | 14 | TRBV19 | TGTGCCAGTACCCCCTTTTTCGGCACCGGGGAGCTGTTTTTT | CASTPFFGTGELFF
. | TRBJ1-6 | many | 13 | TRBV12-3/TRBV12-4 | TGTGCCAGCAGGCGGACTGAAACTTCACCCCTCCACTTT | CASRRTETSPLHF
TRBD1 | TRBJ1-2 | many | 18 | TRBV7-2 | TGTGCCAGCAGCCCCGAAACTGGGGACAGGGACTATAACTATGGCTACACCTTC | CASSPETGDRDYNYGYTF
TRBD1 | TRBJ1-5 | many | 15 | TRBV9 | TGTGCCAGCAGCCCCGGGGGACAGCCCTATCAGCCCCAGCATTTT | CASSPGGQPYQPQHF
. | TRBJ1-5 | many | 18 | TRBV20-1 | TGCAGTGCTAGACTGACAGACCCCCAAGGATCGGGCAATCAGCCCCAGCATTTT | CSARLTDPQGSGNQPQHF